This T cell receptor beta chain is from a study of blood T cell repertoires in COVID-19. Study background: From the United States, Italy and Spain came samples of acute and convalescent COVID-19. From T cells, B-cell-depleted T cells, or PBMCs came the material, which was cDNA or gDNA.

The V segment lost 4 bases and the J segment 7 bases; nucleotides outside the gene matches: 10. Looked up from germline, CDR1 is LGHNA and CDR2 is YSLEER. This CDR3 has 16 amino acids. Source study methods: Scientists estimated how many nucleated cells there were by amplifying reference gene primers. The repertoire was sequenced with immunoSEQ multiplex PCR; TCRdb's copy has only in-frame clones and lacks some. The DNA was the basis for D and trimming; V, J and clone size are from that table. The data show about 170,000 clones, with roughly 80% seen just once and approximately 10% held by the top ten.

Sequenced sample: peripheral blood. The rearrangement joins TRBV4-3 to TRBJ1-4; 9 positions agree with TRBD1. The sequence derives from a man in his 70s with active or convalescent COVID-19. This CDR3 is CASSPGQGTLSEKLFF. The CDR3 region has the DNA TGCGCCAGCAGCCCCGGACAGGGGACGTTGTCTGAAAAACTGTTTTTT.